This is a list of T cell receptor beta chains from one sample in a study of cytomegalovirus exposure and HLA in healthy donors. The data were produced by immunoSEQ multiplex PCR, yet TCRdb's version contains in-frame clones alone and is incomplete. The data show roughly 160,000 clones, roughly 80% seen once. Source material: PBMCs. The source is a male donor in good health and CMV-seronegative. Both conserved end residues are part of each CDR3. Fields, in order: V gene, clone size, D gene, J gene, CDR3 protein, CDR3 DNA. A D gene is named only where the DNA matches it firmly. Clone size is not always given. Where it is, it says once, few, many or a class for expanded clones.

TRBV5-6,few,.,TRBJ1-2,CASSVYDYGYTF,TGTGCCAGCAGCGTGTATGACTATGGCTACACCTTC
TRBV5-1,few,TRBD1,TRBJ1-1,CASSLPPQGLEGTEAFF,TGCGCCAGCAGCCTCCCCCCACAGGGGCTAGAAGGTACTGAAGCTTTCTTT
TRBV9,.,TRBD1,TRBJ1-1,CASSPTGGNTEAFF,TGTGCCAGCAGCCCCACAGGGGGGAACACTGAAGCTTTCTTT
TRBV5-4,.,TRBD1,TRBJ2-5,CASSLLQGVQETQYF,TGTGCCAGCAGTTTATTACAGGGGGTCCAAGAGACCCAGTACTTC
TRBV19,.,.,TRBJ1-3,CASSLDRQPSDF,TGTGCCAGTAGCTTGGACCGACAGCCTTCGGATTTT
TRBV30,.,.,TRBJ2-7,CAWTRQPAYEQYF,TGTGCCTGGACCCGACAGCCAGCCTACGAGCAGTACTTC
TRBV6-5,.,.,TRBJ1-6,CASSYAIRSPLHF,TGTGCCAGCAGTTACGCGATTCGGTCACCCCTCCACTTT
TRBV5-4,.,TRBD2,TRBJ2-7,CASSLEAGGGEQYF,TGTGCCAGCAGCTTAGAGGCGGGAGGCGGGGAGCAGTACTTC
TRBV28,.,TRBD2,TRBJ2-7,CASSLGGRNEQYF,TGTGCCAGCAGTTTAGGCGGGAGGAACGAGCAGTACTTC
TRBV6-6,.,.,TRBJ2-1,CASSYPKSEQFF,TGTGCCAGCAGTTACCCGAAGAGTGAGCAGTTCTTC
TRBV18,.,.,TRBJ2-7,CASSPSSGAYEQYF,TGTGCCAGCTCACCATCCAGCGGAGCCTACGAGCAGTACTTC